Below are 20 T cell receptor beta chains sequenced from a single sample in a study of OX40 agonist ivuxolimab in advanced cancers. Sequencing was performed with immunoSEQ multiplex PCR; in TCRdb, only in-frame clones are kept and a portion is missing. The data hold about 42,000 clones, with 70% to 90% observed a single time. The sample in question was CD4+ or CD8+ T cells sorted from blood, obtained in a trial of the OX40 agonist ivuxolimab. These receptors all stem from an adult with an advanced solid tumor such as melanoma, head and neck, liver or kidney cancer.

The CDR3 DNA follows: TGTGCCAGCAGCTTTTACAGGGCTCGCAATGAGCAGTTCTTC. This sequence encodes CASSFYRARNEQFF. This rearrangement joins TRBV7-2 to TRBJ2-1, with a possible D match to TRBD1 (6 bases). V shed 3 bases and J shed 6 bases, with 12 bases lying between them. Germline CDR1 and CDR2: SGHTA and FQGNSA. CDR3 size: 14 residues.

The chain uses TRBV7-2 and TRBJ1-1; perhaps TRBD1 as D (5 bases). There are 14 residues in the CDR3. Between the trimmed V and J ends, which lost 7 bases and 3 bases, there was a span of 15 bases. Germline CDR1 is SGHTA and CDR2 is FQGNSA. The CDR3 loop reads CASTKWWGDTEAFF. CDR3 nucleotides: TGTGCCAGCACAAAGTGGTGGGGGGACACTGAAGCTTTCTTT.

This clone was recorded only once. This chain links TRBV11-2 with TRBJ1-5; no reliable D call. The V end lost 5 bases, the J end lost 0 bases, and 17 bases lay between the germline ends. The CDR3 extends over 17 amino acids. Germline values: CDR1 SGHAT, CDR2 FQNNGV. CDR3 coding DNA: TGTGCCAGCAGCCTTGGCGGGTACAGAGATAGCAATCAGCCCCAGCATTTT. Translating gives CASSLGGYRDSNQPQHF.

This chain uses TRBV14 with TRBJ2-3; possible D gene TRBD1, 5 bases. V lost 4 bases to trimming and J lost 4 bases, with 18 bases between them. This CDR3 has 16 amino acids. In germline, CDR1 is SGHDN, CDR2 FVKESK. The chain's CDR3 is CASSPLLEQAPDTQYF. In DNA, the CDR3 is TGTGCCAGCAGCCCTTTACTTGAACAGGCTCCAGATACGCAGTATTTT.

The V and J genes are TRBV25-1 and TRBJ2-2; D is ambiguous. Trimming took 3 bases from V and 5 from J, leaving 13 bases between them. The CDR3 covers 15 residues. Germline V gene sequence: CDR1 MGHDK, CDR2 SYGVNS. The CDR3 sequence: CASSDPGSATGELFF. As DNA, the CDR3 is TGTGCCAGCAGTGATCCTGGGTCCGCAACCGGGGAGCTGTTTTTT.

V usage is TRBV7-2 and J usage is TRBJ1-5; D is ambiguous. The V end lost 5 bases, the J end lost 6 bases, and 14 bases lay between the germline ends. This CDR3 is 14 amino acids long. Germline assignment: CDR1 SGHTA and CDR2 FQGNSA. The CDR3, as DNA: TGTGCCAGCAGCCCGAGGGTGGGATCTCAGCCCCAGCATTTT. Translating gives CASSPRVGSQPQHF. Complete variable domain (other parts from reference TRBV7-2 and TRBJ1-5): GAGVSQSPSNKVTEKGKDVELRCDPISGHTALYWYRQSLGQGLEFLIYFQGNSAPDKSGLPSDRFSAERTGGSVSTLTIQRTQQEDSAVYLCASSPRVGSQPQHFGDGTRLSIL.

The chain employs TRBV4-1 and TRBJ1-3, with 7 bases that match TRBD1. CDR1 and CDR2 (germline): MGHRA, YSYEKL. V gave up 1 base and J gave up 2 bases; unmatched junction bases: 2. The CDR3 loop spans 15 amino acids. The CDR3 region has the DNA TGCGCCAGCAGCCAAGGCAGGGGGACTGGAAACACCATATATTTT. This sequence encodes CASSQGRGTGNTIYF.

The V call is TRBV6-5, the J call TRBJ1-2, with TRBD1 identical over 8 bases. This CDR3 contains 13 residues. Germline values: CDR1 MNHEY, CDR2 SVGAGI. The J segment lost 3 bases and the V segment lost 6 bases, leaving 3 bases of the junction unmatched. The CDR3 protein is CASSPGGDYGYTF. CDR3 DNA: TGTGCCAGCAGCCCAGGGGGCGACTATGGCTACACCTTC.

The chain is built from TRBV7-2 and TRBJ2-6; TRBD2 agrees at 7 bases. The germline V gene has CDR1 SGHTA and CDR2 FQGNSA. Trimming took 3 bases from V and 0 from J; bases not matched to a gene: 5. This CDR3 has 17 amino acids. The CDR3 sequence is CASSFGRRSSGANVLTF. The CDR3, as DNA: TGTGCCAGCAGCTTCGGGAGGCGGAGCTCTGGGGCCAACGTCCTGACTTTC.

The chain combines TRBV7-2 with TRBJ1-2; a possible D gene is TRBD1 (5 bases). CDR3 length equals 18 residues. V gave up 1 base and J gave up 8 bases, with 26 bases separating them. CDR1 is SGHTA and CDR2 is FQGNSA in the germline V gene. CDR3 DNA: TGTGCCAGCAGCTTAGTACATGACAGCAGATTAACGTCTATGGGCTACACCTTC. It specifies CASSLVHDSRLTSMGYTF.

The V and J genes are TRBV7-6 and TRBJ1-1, with unresolved D. Trimming stripped 4 bases from V and 4 bases from J, with 16 bases between. The germline V gene has CDR1 SGHVS and CDR2 FNYEAQ. This CDR3 comprises 15 residues. CDR3 sequence: CASSSSAGKGTEAFF. Here the CDR3 DNA reads TGTGCCAGCAGCTCGTCCGCGGGAAAAGGCACTGAAGCTTTCTTT.

The chain couples TRBV6-1 to TRBJ2-1, with 9 bases aligning to TRBD1. V was clipped by 4 bases and J by 8 bases; unmatched bases: 9. Germline V gene lookup returns CDR1 MNHNS and CDR2 SASEGT. This CDR3 comprises 15 residues. In DNA form, the CDR3 reads TGTGCCAGCAGTGGGGACAGGGTATTGTTCGATGAGCAGTTCTTC. This translates into CASSGDRVLFDEQFF.

This chain joins TRBV4-2 and TRBJ2-1; unclear D gene. Trimming shortened V by 0 bases and J by 5 bases, and 5 bases separated the two germline ends. Germline V gene data show CDR1 as LGHNA and CDR2 as YNFKEQ. The CDR3 covers 13 residues. The CDR3 loop is CASSQDVNNEQFF. DNA of the CDR3: TGTGCCAGCAGCCAAGATGTAAACAATGAGCAGTTCTTC.

The rearrangement joins TRBV7-9 to TRBJ1-5; the D is unclear. Per germline, CDR1 SEHNR and CDR2 FQNEAQ (reference sequence). The CDR3 has 14 amino acids. The V and J ends lost 1 base and 10 bases respectively, with 14 bases between them. CDR3 loop: CASSLGEPGSPQHF. DNA for the CDR3: TGTGCCAGCAGCTTAGGAGAGCCGGGATCACCCCAGCATTTT.

The chain employs TRBV28 and TRBJ1-6; D gene uncertain. CDR3 size: 16 residues. Trimming took 5 bases from V and 7 from J, leaving 18 bases between them. CDR1 and CDR2 from the germline V gene are MDHEN and SYDVKM. The CDR3 DNA sequence: TGTGCCAGCAGTCCCCGTAAGGCGCATCAGAATTCACCCCTCCACTTT. This translates into CASSPRKAHQNSPLHF.

V is TRBV19 and J is TRBJ2-5; maybe TRBD1 (6 bases). The CDR3 consists of 14 residues. V lost 7 bases and J 3 bases, leaving 15 bases between the germline ends. The germline V gene encodes CDR1 LNHDA and CDR2 SQIVND (reference sequence). DNA for the CDR3: TGTGCCAGTAACAAGGGACATGATGAAGAGACCCAGTACTTC. It yields the protein CASNKGHDEETQYF. Looking up the rest from reference TRBV19 and TRBJ2-5 gives the full variable domain: DGGITQSPKYLFRKEGQNVTLSCEQNLNHDAMYWYRQDPGQGLRLIYYSQIVNDFQKGDIAEGYSVSREKKESFPLTVTSAQKNPTAFYLCASNKGHDEETQYFGPGTRLLVL.

V and J are TRBV9 and TRBJ2-5; a weak D match, TRBD2 (6 bases). V was trimmed by 1 base and J by 2 bases, leaving 15 bases between them. CDR3 size: 16 residues. The V gene's germline CDR1 is SGDLS and CDR2 YYNGEE. This chain's CDR3 is CASSVKRDGGQETQYF. The CDR3 DNA is TGTGCCAGCAGCGTAAAAAGGGATGGGGGGCAAGAGACCCAGTACTTC.

This clone was counted once. The chain carries TRBV2 and TRBJ2-5; 9 bases line up with TRBD2. This CDR3 contains 16 residues. Looked up from germline, CDR1 is SNHLY and CDR2 is FYNNEI. Trimming took 6 bases from V and 4 from J; bases not matched to a gene: 12. Here the CDR3 reads CASSDVAGEVGETQYF. The DNA for the CDR3 is TGTGCCAGCAGCGATGTAGCGGGGGAAGTCGGAGAGACCCAGTACTTC.

The V call is TRBV4-1, the J call TRBJ1-2; D is undetermined. V shed 2 bases and J shed 3 bases, with 13 bases lying between them. The CDR3 is made up of 15 amino acids. CDR1 MGHRA and CDR2 YSYEKL come from the germline V gene. The CDR3 spells CASSQMSGSDYGYTF. The CDR3 coding sequence is TGCGCCAGCAGCCAAATGTCGGGATCGGACTATGGCTACACCTTC.

For the CDR3, the DNA is TGTGCCAGCAGCTTGTGGGGCTACGAGCAGTACGTC. Protein product: CASSLWGYEQYV. The rearrangement joins TRBV5-4 to TRBJ2-7; D remains ambiguous. The CDR3 spans 12 residues. Germline V CDR1 and CDR2: SGHNT, YYREEE (reference sequence). V gave up 1 base and J gave up 3 bases, with 5 bases separating them.